This is a list of T cell receptor beta chains from one sample in a study of T cell repertoires in cytomegalovirus infection. TCRdb passed the reads through MiXCR, listing each CDR3 protein once. This table has roughly 990,000 distinct CDR3 sequences, about a third appearing once. The antigens for these receptors are not known. The sequencing here drew on cultured CD8+ T cells from PBMCs, taken from culture after CMV antigen stimulation. Receptor source: a human donor in good health (CMV status not recorded). Some clones in this sample may be carry-over from other donors' samples. CDR3s include the opening cysteine and the closing phenylalanine or tryptophan. D genes are given only for firm matches. Expanded clones are given a class, and other clones once, few, many or no size at all.

D	V	size	J	DNA	CDR3
TRBD2	TRBV4-1	few	TRBJ2-1	TGCGCCAGCAGCAATCTAGCGGGGGCGACTTTTCTGGAGTACAATGAGCAGTTCTTC	CASSNLAGATFLEYNEQFF
-	TRBV4-1	few	TRBJ2-1	TGCGCCAGCAGCCAAGAGTGGCAGGATTCCTACAATGAGCAGTTCTTC	CASSQEWQDSYNEQFF
-	TRBV7-3	-	TRBJ2-2	TGTGCCAGCAACTTAAATCAGGGACTCGGGGAGCTGTTTTTT	CASNLNQGLGELFF
TRBD1	TRBV7-9	many	TRBJ2-1	TGTGCCAGCAGCTTATATGTCTGGGGACAGAGAATTTACAATGAGCAGTTCTTC	CASSLYVWGQRIYNEQFF
-	TRBV5-5	few	TRBJ2-1	TGTGCCAGCAGCTTGGCCAGGGGGGTCCAGAATGAGCAGTTCTTC	CASSLARGVQNEQFF
-	TRBV20-1	few	TRBJ1-4	TGCAGTGCTAGACACCGGGGGGCCCTAGAGCTGTTTTTT	CSARHRGALELFF
-	TRBV15	-	TRBJ1-1	TGTGCCACCAGCAGCCCAAACAGGGCTGCGAACACTGAAGCTTTCTTT	CATSSPNRAANTEAFF
-	TRBV2	-	TRBJ1-1	TGTGCCAGCAGTTCGAGTGGGAGCACTGAAGCTTTCTTT	CASSSSGSTEAFF
-	TRBV6-1	-	TRBJ2-1	TGTGCCAGCAGTGAAGATGAGAATGAGCAGTTCTTC	CASSEDENEQFF
TRBD2	TRBV27	-	TRBJ2-5	TGTACCAGCAGTTCATCGGCGGGGGATTCACAGGAGACCCAGTACTTC	CTSSSSAGDSQETQYF
-	TRBV7-6	many	TRBJ1-2	TGTGCCAGCAGCTTAGCGCCAGGGTTGGACTATGGCTACACCTTC	CASSLAPGLDYGYTF
-	TRBV14	few	TRBJ1-4	TGTGCCAGCAGCCAAGTTGTGTCAGCCGATGCAACTAATGAAAAACTGTTTTTT	CASSQVVSADATNEKLFF
-	TRBV7-6	many	TRBJ2-1	TGTGCCAGCAGCTTAGGGACAGGGAGGGGGAATGAGCAGTTCTTC	CASSLGTGRGNEQFF
TRBD1	TRBV5-1	few	TRBJ1-5	TGCGCCAGCAGCTTGCGGGCGGGACAGCAGCCCCAGCATTTT	CASSLRAGQQPQHF
TRBD1	TRBV7-3	-	TRBJ2-1	TGTGCCAGCAGGCGGGGACAGGGCCTCGATGAGCAGTTCTTC	CASRRGQGLDEQFF
TRBD1	TRBV28	few	TRBJ1-5	TGTGCCAGCACCCTTGATACAGGGGGGAGCAATCAGCCCCAGCATTTT	CASTLDTGGSNQPQHF
-	TRBV7-6	many	TRBJ1-6	TGTGCCAGCAGCTTACTCCTTTCGAGCTCCTATAATTCACCCCTCCACTTT	CASSLLLSSSYNSPLHF
TRBD1	TRBV6-1	-	TRBJ1-4	TGTGCCAGCAGTGTGGACAGGGAAAGCGAAAAACTGTTTTTT	CASSVDRESEKLFF
TRBD2	TRBV12-3/TRBV12-4	-	TRBJ2-1	TGTGCCAGCAGTAACCAGGGACTAGCGTTTGAGCAGTTCTTC	CASSNQGLAFEQFF
-	TRBV7-2	-	TRBJ2-5	TGTGCCAGCAGCTTAAGGCTAGTGGGGGGAGAGACCCAGTACTTC	CASSLRLVGGETQYF
-	TRBV14	-	TRBJ1-1	TGTGCCAGCAGCCAATGGGAAGGGGGGAACACTGAAGCTTTCTTT	CASSQWEGGNTEAFF
-	TRBV7-2	many	TRBJ2-3	TGTGCCAGCAGCTTTTCGTCACTCGGCTTCACAGATACGCAGTATTTT	CASSFSSLGFTDTQYF
-	TRBV11-2	few	TRBJ2-1	TGTGCCAGCAGCTTAGGACCCTCAAAGGGCCACAATGAGCAGTTCTTC	CASSLGPSKGHNEQFF
TRBD1	TRBV6-1	few	TRBJ1-2	TGTGCCAGCCGGGACAGGGAGTCAAGCCGATATGGCTACACCTTC	CASRDRESSRYGYTF
TRBD1	TRBV7-2	medium-sized	TRBJ1-2	TGTGCCAGCAGCCGGGGACAGGGGCCAAACTATGGCTACACCTTC	CASSRGQGPNYGYTF
-	TRBV12-3/TRBV12-4	few	TRBJ2-1	TGTGCCAGCACCCATGGGACCCATGAGCAGTTCTTC	CASTHGTHEQFF
TRBD1	TRBV7-6	many	TRBJ1-2	TGTGCCAGCAGCCTCAGAGGGGGGCGAGGGGACAGACAAAATGGCTACACCTTC	CASSLRGGRGDRQNGYTF